What follows describes a single T cell receptor (beta chain). Its antigen is not identified. The PCR had 60 Vbeta and 13 Jbeta primers. Sequenced by immunoSEQ multiplex PCR; TCRdb stores in-frame clones only, minus some. The data contain around 180,000 clones, about 85% of them seen just once; the ten biggest clones take up roughly 1.5%. The sample is drawn from a study of cytomegalovirus exposure and HLA in healthy donors. Study-level findings and limits: Follow-up analysis found HLA locus-dependent TCR association rates, highest for DRB1 and lowest for HLA-C. Some V segments, including TRBV6-2 and TRBV6-3, were excluded as indistinguishable. The study recorded 160 or so TCR beta chains that were cytomegalovirus-associated.

V lost 5 bases to trimming and J lost 7 bases, with 15 bases between them. This CDR3 comprises 15 residues. Germline CDR1 and CDR2: SGHTA and FQGTGA. The J gene is TRBJ1-6, the V gene TRBV7-3; D might be TRBD1 (5 bases). The source material was PBMCs. The receptor comes from a woman in her forties or fifties in good health and CMV-seronegative. The CDR3 sequence is CASSLGPTRNSPLHF. The CDR3 bases are TGTGCCAGCAGCCTGGGACCGACTAGGAATTCACCCCTCCACTTT.